The T cell receptor (beta chain) described here comes from a study of T cell repertoires in cytomegalovirus infection. Study-level findings and limits: The ex vivo response showed dominance by HLA-C-restricted CMV-specific TCR beta clonotypes.

This clonotype has just a few counts. Its antigen is unidentified. MiXCR, run by TCRdb on the reads, gives a single entry per CDR3 protein. Here the sample spans hundreds of thousands of distinct CDR3 sequences, 32% being singletons. CDR1 and CDR2 (germline): MNHNY, SVGAGI (reference sequence). V gave up 11 bases and J gave up 2 bases, with 27 bases separating them. This CDR3 is 17 amino acids long. The source of this sequence is a human donor in good health (CMV status not recorded). Some clones in this sample may be carry-over from other donors' samples. Source: cultured CD8+ T cells from PBMCs, taken from culture after CMV antigen stimulation. The chain uses TRBV6-6 and TRBJ1-2; perhaps TRBD1 as D (6 bases). The CDR3 reads CASGGRANGPTNYGYTF. CDR3 DNA: TGTGCCTCCGGGGGCAGGGCGAACGGACCGACAAACTATGGCTACACCTTC.